The following is a TCR beta chain sequence with its context. The antigen remains undetermined. CD45RO-negative, CCR7-positively selected cells formed the naive CD8 fraction, excluding terminally differentiated effector memory CD45RA+ cells. This CDR3 contains 15 residues. V was trimmed by 2 bases and J by 0 bases, leaving 11 bases between them. The V gene's germline CDR1 is SGHVS and CDR2 FQNEAQ. Method: immunoSEQ multiplex PCR; TCRdb's copy keeps in-frame clones and lacks some. The sample lists around 2.1 million clones, 90% to 95% occurring once. These data originate in a study of shared clonotypes between healthy human individuals. Study overall: Sampling drew on donors who were a couple of women and three men aged 18 to 49.

Study-wide findings and caveats: Naive subsets generally exceeded memory subsets in estimated richness.

The genes are TRBV7-8 and TRBJ2-7, with D perhaps matching TRBD2 (5 bases). The sample consisted of naive CD8+ T cells from PBMCs. The receptor comes from a young man in good health. Some clones in this sample may be carry-over from other donors' samples. The CDR3 region is CASSLLRGSSYEQYF. As DNA, the CDR3 is TGTGCCAGCAGCTTATTAAGAGGGAGCTCCTACGAGCAGTACTTC.